This T cell receptor (beta chain) was retrieved from a study of cytomegalovirus exposure and HLA in healthy donors. Study-wide results and limits: Later analysis suggested most CMV-associated TCR beta chains were HLA-restricted. It emerged from a later analysis that several of the most significant clusters appeared to be linked to common viral pathogens. Later genetic work tied a missense DCLRE1C variant to beta-chain V and J trimming. Most of the TCR beta V segments (in an earlier analysis) were productive either about 87% or about 30% of the time.

The CDR3 totals 18 residues. The germline gives CDR1 SGHRS, CDR2 YFSETQ. Germline trimming cut 7 bases from V and 0 bases from J; bases unmatched to any gene: 13. A multiplex PCR was run with 60 Vbeta primers and 13 Jbeta primers. TCRdb keeps only in-frame clones here, not all; method: immunoSEQ multiplex PCR. The sample lists 90,000 to 100,000 clones, around 80% occurring once. As for this clone: What it binds is unknown.

The chain employs TRBV5-1 and TRBJ2-3; TRBD2 aligns across 11 bases. The sequencing input was PBMCs. This receptor was identified in a man in his forties or fifties in good health and CMV-seronegative. The DNA for the CDR3 is TGCGCCAGCTTGTCGGCCACTAGCGGGGGCCTGAGCACAGATACGCAGTATTTT. Its translation is CASLSATSGGLSTDTQYF.